Presented here are 27 T cell receptor beta chains from one specimen sequenced in a study of identical twins. TCRdb recomputed calls from the 5' RACE reads with MiXCR, one row per CDR3 protein. The repertoire holds a few hundred thousand distinct CDR3 sequences, with roughly an eighth as singletons. The data also belong to a second study, concerning yellow fever vaccine responses in identical twins.

The sample was CD8+ T cells sorted from blood. These receptors were obtained from a woman aged 18-29 years in good health.

This chain joins TRBV11-3 and TRBJ2-2; D possibly corresponds to TRBD2 (6 bases). The CDR3 covers 13 residues. CDR1 and CDR2 (germline): SGHNT, YENEEA. Trimming removed 5 bases from V and 4 bases from J, with 8 bases in between. CDR3 DNA: TGTGCCAGCAGCGATAGCGGCACCGGGGAGCTGTTTTTT. Protein: CASSDSGTGELFF. The full variable domain, its missing parts supplied by reference TRBV11-3 and TRBJ2-2, is EAGVVQSPRYKIIEKKQPVAFWCNPISGHNTLYWYLQNLGQGPELLIRYENEEAVDDSQLPKDRFSAERLKGVDSTLKIQPAELGDSAVYLCASSDSGTGELFFGEGSRLTVL.

This clonotype was detected many times. CDR3 loop: CASGEGDTQYF. CDR3 DNA sequence: TGTGCCAGCGGAGAGGGGGATACGCAGTATTTT. The chain couples TRBV2 to TRBJ2-3; D may be TRBD1 or TRBD2 (5 bases each). The CDR3 spans 11 residues. V lost 8 bases and J lost 6, with 9 bases in between. The germline V gene encodes CDR1 SNHLY and CDR2 FYNNEI.

The chain recombines TRBV27 with TRBJ2-5; D perhaps matches TRBD1 (7 bases). The CDR3 has 14 residues. The germline V and J ends were trimmed by 5 bases and 9 bases, with 19 bases remaining between them. Germline CDR1 reads MNHEY; CDR2 reads SMNVEV (reference sequence). This chain's CDR3 is CASSLTGLQGAQYF. As DNA, the CDR3 is TGTGCCAGCAGTCTAACGGGACTCCAGGGGGCCCAGTACTTC.

The chain employs TRBV6-6 and TRBJ1-2; D not resolved. This CDR3 is 12 amino acids long. Germline CDR1 reads MNHNY; CDR2 reads SVGAGI (reference sequence). Trimming took 8 bases from V and 3 from J, leaving 10 bases between them. CDR3 bases: TGTGCCAGCGCACTTGCGGACTATGGCTACACCTTC. This sequence encodes CASALADYGYTF.

The chain is built from TRBV10-3 and TRBJ2-1, with D uncertain. V was cut by 7 bases and J by 10 bases, with 14 bases left in between. CDR1 is ENHRY and CDR2 is SYGVKD in the germline V gene. The CDR3 has 12 amino acids. The CDR3 DNA is TGTGCCATCAATGACGGCAAGTTCGAGCAGTTCTTC. It is translated as CAINDGKFEQFF.

The chain recombines TRBV21-1 with TRBJ2-7; TRBD1, the table's D call, lacks a check against the DNA. TRBV21-1 is given as a pseudogene. The CDR3 is 15 residues long. CDR3 nucleotides: TGTTCCAGCAGCAATTACAGGGAAAAGATAAAGGGGCAGTACGTC. Encoded protein: CSSSNYREKIKGQYV.

This clonotype was recorded at least ten times. The chain recombines TRBV12-3 or TRBV12-4 with TRBJ2-1, with 8 bases aligning to TRBD2. Trimming took 4 bases from V and 8 from J; bases not matched to a gene: 7. The CDR3 extends over 14 amino acids. The CDR3 DNA follows: TGTGCCAGCAGTTCGGTGACTAGCGACCATGAGCAGTTCTTC. Amino acid sequence: CASSSVTSDHEQFF.

A few counts support this clonotype. The chain couples TRBV6-1 to TRBJ2-2; weak D call: TRBD2 (6 bases). The germline CDR1 and CDR2 sequences are MNHNS and SASEGT. The CDR3 has 16 residues. Trimming removed 5 bases from V and 7 bases from J, with 20 bases in between. The CDR3 sequence is CASSPYGGKTGGELFF. The DNA for the CDR3 is TGTGCCAGCAGTCCTTACGGGGGTAAAACGGGCGGGGAGCTGTTTTTT.

The chain uses TRBV7-3 and TRBJ2-5, with a possible D match to TRBD2 (5 bases). The germline V and J ends were trimmed by 5 bases and 4 bases, with 11 bases remaining between them. From germline, CDR1 is SGHTA and CDR2 FQGTGA. The CDR3 contains 13 residues. The CDR3 is CASSTSGGETQYF. The CDR3 nucleotides read TGTGCCAGCAGCACATCCGGAGGAGAGACCCAGTACTTC. Complete variable domain (other parts from reference TRBV7-3 and TRBJ2-5): GAGVSQTPSNKVTEKGKYVELRCDPISGHTALYWYRQSLGQGPEFLIYFQGTGAADDSGLPNDRFFAVRPEGSVSTLKIQRTERGDSAVYLCASSTSGGETQYFGPGTRLLVL.

This chain joins TRBV29-1 and TRBJ2-1, with 12 positions matching TRBD2. The V and J ends lost 6 bases and 4 bases, in that order; junction bases with no gene match: 4. Germline-derived CDR1 and CDR2 are SQVTM and ANQGSEA. The CDR3 sequence is 14 residues long. CDR3 sequence reads: CSVWTSGAYNEQFF. The DNA for the CDR3 is TGCAGCGTCTGGACTAGCGGGGCTTACAATGAGCAGTTCTTC.

This clonotype has more than one count but fewer than ten. This sequence joins TRBV6-5 and TRBJ2-1; possible D gene TRBD2, 5 bases. V shed 8 bases and J shed 3 bases, with 8 bases lying between them. The length of the CDR3 is 12 residues. Germline V CDR1 and CDR2: MNHEY, SVGAGI. As DNA, the CDR3 is TGTGCCAGCTACACTAGCTACAATGAGCAGTTCTTC. Translating it yields CASYTSYNEQFF.

This clonotype was counted at least ten times. The chain carries TRBV12-3 or TRBV12-4 and TRBJ2-1, with D tentatively TRBD2 (6 bases). V was shortened by 3 bases and J by 5 bases, with 14 bases between the two germline ends. The CDR3 is 15 amino acids. The CDR3 reads CASSLMGGGDNEQFF. CDR3 DNA sequence: TGTGCCAGCAGTTTGATGGGAGGTGGAGACAATGAGCAGTTCTTC.

This clonotype was counted between two and nine times. The chain joins TRBV20-1 to TRBJ2-3; D ambiguous. The CDR3 is made up of 9 amino acids. CDR1 and CDR2 (germline): DFQATT, SNEGSKA (reference sequence). This CDR3 reads CRPPEAQYF. In DNA form, the CDR3 reads TGCAGGCCCCCCGAGGCGCAGTATTTT.

This clonotype was seen a handful of times. Relative to the germline gene, one junction end is altered; a read error may explain this. The V gene is TRBV11-2, the J gene TRBJ1-2; D not certain. The germline gives CDR1 SGHAT, CDR2 FQNNGV. The CDR3 sequence is 12 residues long. CDR3 nucleotide sequence: TGTGCCAGCAGCGTAGAACCGGGAGGCTACACCTTC. Its protein is CASSVEPGGYTF.

This clonotype has only a few counts. V usage is TRBV2 and J usage is TRBJ1-2, with D possibly TRBD1 on 5 matching bases. The V gene lost 7 bases and the J gene lost 6 bases, with 15 bases spanning the gap. The CDR3 runs 13 residues. The germline gives CDR1 SNHLY, CDR2 FYNNEI. In DNA, the CDR3 is TGTGCCAGCACCCTCTTGGGGGGGAATGGCTACACCTTC. It yields the protein CASTLLGGNGYTF.

This clonotype was seen a few times. The chain employs TRBV19 and TRBJ1-1; no clear D gene. V gave up 3 bases and J gave up 0 bases, with 8 bases separating them. Germline values: CDR1 LNHDA, CDR2 SQIVND (reference sequence). The CDR3 is made up of 14 amino acids. The chain's CDR3 is CASSITGMNTEAFF. CDR3 in DNA: TGTGCCAGTAGTATCACGGGAATGAACACTGAAGCTTTCTTT. The whole variable domain, filled in from reference TRBV19 and TRBJ1-1, reads DGGITQSPKYLFRKEGQNVTLSCEQNLNHDAMYWYRQDPGQGLRLIYYSQIVNDFQKGDIAEGYSVSREKKESFPLTVTSAQKNPTAFYLCASSITGMNTEAFFGQGTRLTVV.

The V and J genes are TRBV15 and TRBJ2-7, with no clear D. V lost 0 bases to trimming and J lost 5 bases, with 5 bases between them. The CDR3 sequence is 12 residues long. Germline loops: CDR1 LNHNV, CDR2 YYDKDF (reference sequence). The chain's CDR3 is CATSRDENEQYF. The DNA of the CDR3 is TGTGCCACCAGCAGAGATGAAAACGAGCAGTACTTC.

This clonotype turned up a few times. The chain joins TRBV12-3 or TRBV12-4 to TRBJ2-1; 10 bases are a match to TRBD2. Unmatched junction bases numbered 2, after V lost 9 bases and J lost 0 bases. There are 14 residues in the CDR3. In nucleotides, the CDR3 is TGTGCCAGTATAGCGGGAGGCTCCTACAATGAGCAGTTCTTC. Its translation: CASIAGGSYNEQFF.

This clonotype was counted once. V is TRBV28 and J is TRBJ2-1, with 9 bases lining up with TRBD1. Germline values: CDR1 MDHEN, CDR2 SYDVKM. The CDR3 totals 15 residues. The junction had 4 bases not matched to a gene; V was cut back by 6 bases and J by 1 base. In nucleotides, the CDR3 is TGTGCCAGCAGGCCACAGGGGGCTTCCTACAATGAGCAGTTCTTC. It yields the protein CASRPQGASYNEQFF.

V and J are TRBV28 and TRBJ2-1; tentatively, D is TRBD1 or TRBD2 (5 bases each). V was shortened by 4 bases and J by 5 bases, with 15 bases between the two germline ends. This CDR3 contains 15 residues. CDR1 and CDR2 from the germline V gene are MDHEN and SYDVKM. The CDR3 region is CASSSDKWGNNEQFF. The CDR3 DNA sequence: TGTGCCAGCAGTTCAGACAAATGGGGGAACAATGAGCAGTTCTTC.

This clonotype came up a few times. This sequence joins TRBV7-9 and TRBJ2-1; TRBD2 is a possible D gene (7 bases). Per the germline V gene, CDR1 is SEHNR and CDR2 is FQNEAQ (reference sequence). Trimming took 5 bases from V and 5 from J, leaving 10 bases between them. This CDR3 is built from 13 residues. CDR3 protein: CASSGGGHNEQFF. CDR3 nucleotide sequence: TGTGCCAGCAGCGGGGGGGGCCACAATGAGCAGTTCTTC. The variable domain in full, with the rest retrieved from reference TRBV7-9 and TRBJ2-1, is DTGVSQNPRHKITKRGQNVTFRCDPISEHNRLYWYRQTLGQGPEFLTYFQNEAQLEKSRLLSDRFSAERPKGSFSTLEIQRTEQGDSAMYLCASSGGGHNEQFFGPGTRLTVL.

This clonotype was counted between two and nine times. A read error may account for a junction end that differs from germline. The CDR3 region is CASSFGGTSF. CDR3 sequence (DNA): TGTGCCAGCAGCTTCGGCGGGACCTCTTTC. V usage is TRBV7-9 and J usage is TRBJ1-2, with a weak D call TRBD1 (5 bases). The CDR3 is 10 residues long. From germline, CDR1 is SEHNR and CDR2 FQNEAQ (reference sequence).

DNA of the CDR3: TGTGCCAGCGGTTTGGGGCCTTACACAGATACGCAGTATTTT. This codes for CASGLGPYTDTQYF. V usage is TRBV25-1 and J usage is TRBJ2-3; D is possibly TRBD1 (5 bases). The germline gives CDR1 MGHDK, CDR2 SYGVNS. The CDR3 is made up of 14 amino acids. Trimming took off 8 bases at V and 2 bases at J, with 14 bases between the two ends.

The chain has TRBV19 and TRBJ2-1; possible D gene TRBD2, 7 bases. The CDR3 has 17 amino acids. CDR1 and CDR2 (germline): LNHDA, SQIVND (reference sequence). The V end lost 7 bases, the J end lost 5 bases, and 24 bases lay between the germline ends. This CDR3 reads CASKVVGFDGGHNEQFF. The CDR3, as DNA: TGTGCCAGTAAGGTCGTAGGGTTCGACGGGGGGCACAATGAGCAGTTCTTC.

V is TRBV7-6 and J is TRBJ1-2, with 7 bases lining up with TRBD1. CDR1 is SGHVS and CDR2 is FNYEAQ in the germline V gene. J lost 3 bases, V lost 3 bases, and 4 bases had no gene match. CDR3 length equals 14 residues. CDR3 amino acids: CASSLYRGDYGYTF. In DNA form, the CDR3 reads TGTGCCAGCAGCTTGTACAGGGGCGACTATGGCTACACCTTC.

This clonotype was picked up many times. The chain combines TRBV7-9 with TRBJ1-6; D might be TRBD1 (5 bases). The ends were cut back, 5 bases at V and 8 bases at J, with 10 bases in the middle. The CDR3 loop spans 13 amino acids. In germline, CDR1 is SEHNR, CDR2 FQNEAQ (reference sequence). The CDR3 sequence is CASSPPGDSPLHF. The CDR3 DNA follows: TGTGCCAGCAGCCCCCCGGGGGATTCACCCCTCCACTTT.

The chain employs TRBV29-1 and TRBJ2-2; no clear D gene. The CDR3 is 13 residues long. Trimming left V 4 bases short and J 2 bases short, with 8 bases between. Germline-derived CDR1 and CDR2 are SQVTM and ANQGSEA. The CDR3, as DNA: TGCAGCGTTGGCAGGCCCAACACCGGGGAGCTGTTTTTT. This encodes CSVGRPNTGELFF.